The TCR beta chain described here comes from a study of response to subunit inactivated influenza vaccine. Study-level findings and limits: The authors put forward the suggestion that each seasonal influenza vaccination may bring in only a limited number of new T cells.

In germline, CDR1 is LGHNA, CDR2 YNFKEQ. With 4 bases clipped from V and 7 bases from J, the junction kept 3 bases outside the gene matches. This CDR3 has 14 residues. TCRdb independently ran MiXCR on the RT-PCR reads; one entry per CDR3 protein. The repertoire includes about 530,000 distinct CDR3 sequences, 12% of them detected once, and roughly a tenth sits in the top ten. Ten or more counts support this clonotype. Its antigen is unidentified. This clonotype was obtained from a man between 50 and 59 years old who received an inactivated influenza vaccine. The material sequenced was PBMCs from blood, taken on the day of vaccination. The chain combines TRBV4-2 with TRBJ1-6; 8 nucleotides line up with TRBD1. CDR3 loop: CASSRTGMNSPLHF. The CDR3, as DNA: TGTGCCAGCAGCCGGACAGGGATGAATTCACCCCTCCACTTT.